Listed below are T cell receptor beta chains from one sample, sequenced in a study of blood T cell repertoires in COVID-19. Profiling relied on immunoSEQ multiplex PCR, and the TCRdb table lists in-frame clones only, not all of them. The sample carries some 500,000 clones, less than 90% recorded once. The specimen was peripheral blood. The receptors shown here come from a woman aged 45-60 years with COVID-19, enrolled during active disease. Each CDR3 is given with its conserved first and last residue. A D gene is named only where the DNA matches it firmly. Where a row states a size, it is once, few, many or the class of an expanded clone; other rows omit it.

TRBJ1-1	-	TRBV7-2	-	CASHLDNLNTEAFF	TGTGCCAGCCATTTAGACAATTTGAACACTGAAGCTTTCTTT
TRBJ1-1	-	TRBV4-1	-	CASSQDGVFRGTEAFF	TGCGCCAGCAGCCAAGATGGAGTGTTCAGGGGCACTGAAGCTTTCTTT
TRBJ1-1	TRBD1	TRBV30	-	CAWRIDRANTEAFF	TGTGCCTGGAGGATTGACAGGGCGAACACTGAAGCTTTCTTT
TRBJ2-7	TRBD1	TRBV7-3	-	CASSLLGQGDEQYF	TGTGCCAGCAGCCTTCTGGGACAGGGGGACGAGCAGTACTTC
TRBJ2-1	-	TRBV7-9	-	CANYLNNEQFF	TGTGCCAACTACCTCAACAATGAGCAGTTCTTC
TRBJ2-1	-	TRBV5-1	-	CASSQSGTYNEQFF	TGCGCCAGCAGCCAGAGCGGGACATACAATGAGCAGTTCTTC
TRBJ2-2	TRBD1	TRBV5-1	-	CASSSRQGVRELFF	TGCGCCAGCAGCTCTCGACAGGGGGTCAGGGAGCTGTTTTTT
TRBJ2-1	-	TRBV12-5	-	CASGPGGARTYNEQFF	TGTGCTAGTGGCCCCGGCGGGGCGCGAACCTACAATGAGCAGTTCTTC
TRBJ2-7	TRBD1	TRBV30	-	CAYSQGGYEQYF	TGTGCCTACTCACAGGGGGGATACGAGCAGTACTTC
TRBJ2-2	-	TRBV7-3	-	CASSPPGTTANTGELFF	TGTGCCAGCAGCCCCCCTGGGACAACCGCGAACACCGGGGAGCTGTTTTTT
TRBJ2-5	TRBD2	TRBV7-9	-	CASSSRGDSGGVQETQYF	TGTGCCAGCAGCTCCCGGGGTGATAGCGGGGGGGTACAAGAGACCCAGTACTTC
TRBJ2-7	TRBD1	TRBV18	once	CASSPLGQGAGEQYF	TGTGCCAGCTCACCACTGGGACAGGGTGCCGGCGAGCAGTACTTC
TRBJ1-4	-	TRBV18	-	CASSPNEPATNEKLFF	TGTGCCAGCTCCCCTAATGAACCTGCAACTAATGAAAAACTGTTTTTT
TRBJ1-1	-	TRBV2	-	CASSFETEAFF	TGTGCCAGCAGTTTCGAGACTGAAGCTTTCTTT
TRBJ2-7	TRBD1	TRBV7-3	-	CASSFLGGSSEQYF	TGTGCCAGCAGCTTTCTAGGGGGCAGCAGCGAGCAGTACTTC
TRBJ2-3	-	TRBV29-1	-	CSGTVSGARDTQYF	TGCAGCGGGACTGTCTCAGGGGCAAGAGATACGCAGTATTTT
TRBJ1-1	TRBD1	TRBV5-1	-	CASSFGTGGRGTEAFF	TGCGCCAGCAGCTTCGGGACAGGGGGCCGGGGCACTGAAGCTTTCTTT
TRBJ1-5	-	TRBV7-2	-	CASSLLGESYQPQHF	TGTGCCAGCAGCTTACTGGGAGAGTCGTATCAGCCCCAGCATTTT
TRBJ1-1	TRBD1	TRBV9	-	CASSAQDRGRGSTEAFF	TGTGCCAGCAGCGCCCAGGACAGGGGGCGAGGGAGCACTGAAGCTTTCTTT
TRBJ1-1	TRBD1	TRBV7-9	-	CASSLAGTGGDEAFF	TGTGCCAGCAGCTTAGCTGGGACAGGGGGCGATGAAGCTTTCTTT
TRBJ2-7	TRBD1	TRBV5-4	once	CASSFGQGDEQYF	TGTGCCAGCAGCTTTGGACAGGGGGACGAGCAGTACTTC
TRBJ2-3	TRBD2	TRBV2	-	CASRRLAGGATDTQYF	TGTGCCAGCAGGCGATTAGCGGGGGGGGCCACAGATACGCAGTATTTT
TRBJ1-1	-	TRBV7-3	-	CASSSDTTTEAFF	TGTGCCAGCAGCTCCGACACCACCACTGAAGCTTTCTTT
TRBJ2-7	-	TRBV6-1	-	CASSEARRLPHEQYF	TGTGCCAGCAGTGAAGCGAGGAGACTCCCTCACGAGCAGTACTTC
TRBJ1-2	-	TRBV6-5	-	CASSPDRYHNYGYTF	TGTGCCAGCAGTCCGGACAGATACCATAACTATGGCTACACCTTC
TRBJ2-5	-	TRBV20-1	-	CSALAEETQYF	TGCAGTGCTCTGGCTGAAGAGACCCAGTACTTC
TRBJ2-7	-	TRBV2	-	CASRLTGRYEQYF	TGTGCCAGCAGATTGACAGGGAGGTACGAGCAGTACTTC
TRBJ1-1	TRBD1	TRBV12-3/TRBV12-4	-	CASSWLGQGAFF	TGTGCCAGCAGTTGGTTGGGACAGGGAGCTTTCTTT
TRBJ2-7	-	TRBV7-9	-	CASSPPGLEQYF	TGTGCCAGCAGCCCCCCGGGTTTGGAGCAGTACTTC
TRBJ2-3	TRBD2	TRBV12-5	-	CASGLVWTSGNADTQYF	TGTGCTAGTGGTTTGGTCTGGACTAGCGGGAACGCAGATACGCAGTATTTT
TRBJ2-7	-	TRBV5-6	-	CASSLPGEEEQYF	TGTGCCAGCAGCTTACCAGGGGAAGAAGAGCAGTACTTC
TRBJ2-3	-	TRBV11-1	-	CASSLIGGSDTQYF	TGTGCCAGCAGCTTAATCGGCGGATCAGATACGCAGTATTTT
TRBJ2-7	TRBD2	TRBV10-3	-	CAIAGVHEQYF	TGTGCCATCGCGGGGGTCCACGAGCAGTACTTC
TRBJ1-1	-	TRBV18	-	CASSPSVSVNTEAFF	TGTGCCAGCTCACCTTCAGTCAGCGTGAACACTGAAGCTTTCTTT
TRBJ1-2	TRBD1	TRBV19	once	CASSDGQGEWGYGYTF	TGTGCCAGTAGTGACGGACAGGGGGAGTGGGGCTATGGCTACACCTTC
TRBJ1-2	TRBD1	TRBV5-1	-	CASSLTGSGYTF	TGCGCCAGCAGCCTGACAGGGTCTGGCTACACCTTC
TRBJ2-7	TRBD2	TRBV3-1/TRBV3-2	-	CASSPGLAGGYEQYF	TGTGCCAGCAGCCCGGGACTAGCGGGGGGGTACGAGCAGTACTTC
TRBJ1-1	-	TRBV27	-	CASSNMGLNTEAFF	TGTGCCAGCAGTAACATGGGGCTGAACACTGAAGCTTTCTTT
TRBJ2-2	-	TRBV11-2	-	CASSFEPAVTGELFF	TGTGCCAGCAGCTTCGAACCTGCAGTCACCGGGGAGCTGTTTTTT
TRBJ2-7	-	TRBV6-6	-	CASSPPGFKTYEQYF	TGTGCCAGCAGTCCCCCGGGGTTTAAGACCTACGAGCAGTACTTC
TRBJ1-3	TRBD1	TRBV30	-	CAWSVDRRDTIYF	TGTGCCTGGAGTGTGGACAGGCGGGACACCATATATTTT
TRBJ1-2	-	TRBV5-1	-	CASSPEGRGYGYTF	TGCGCCAGCAGTCCCGAGGGCAGGGGCTATGGCTACACCTTC
TRBJ1-1	-	TRBV30	-	CAWSTEHPEAFF	TGTGCCTGGAGTACAGAACACCCTGAAGCTTTCTTT
TRBJ1-1	-	TRBV7-3	-	CASSLRGRMNTEAFF	TGTGCCAGCAGCTTAAGGGGCCGCATGAACACTGAAGCTTTCTTT
TRBJ1-2	-	TRBV7-9	-	CASSSPRGYTF	TGTGCCAGCAGCTCCCCGCGTGGCTACACCTTC
TRBJ1-2	-	TRBV23-1	-	CASSQEGGGYTF	TGCGCCAGCAGTCAAGAGGGCGGTGGCTACACCTTC
TRBJ1-1	-	TRBV5-1	-	CASSPNPRRENTEAFF	TGCGCCAGCAGCCCTAATCCCCGCCGTGAGAACACTGAAGCTTTCTTT
TRBJ1-1	-	TRBV5-6	-	CASSLGRGWFGAFF	TGTGCCAGCAGCTTAGGACGGGGATGGTTCGGAGCTTTCTTT
TRBJ2-2	-	TRBV25-1	once	CASSGGPGNTGELFF	TGTGCCAGCAGCGGGGGGCCCGGGAACACCGGGGAGCTGTTTTTT
TRBJ2-7	TRBD1	TRBV6-2/TRBV6-3	-	CASSWGQPGEQYF	TGTGCCAGCAGTTGGGGACAGCCCGGGGAGCAGTACTTC